This T cell receptor beta chain stems from a study of CD8 T cells in ankylosing spondylitis. Notes on the study in general: Previously reported in reactive arthritis synovial fluid and blood were some of the motif variants. What seemed typical of ankylosing spondylitis blood was a TCR beta motif built from eight highly homologous variants. CD8+ disease-linked clones were present at relatively low frequencies in blood. Reports say disease-linked clones showed up significantly more in matched ankylosing spondylitis synovial fluid.

About this clonotype itself: Its antigen is currently unknown.

The TCR beta libraries were generated through quantitative 5'-RACE incorporating molecular barcodes. TCRdb re-analysed the 5' RACE reads in MiXCR, keeping a single row per CDR3 protein. The table has about 220,000 distinct CDR3 sequences, roughly 18% seen once. The CDR3 consists of 15 residues. Germline V gives CDR1 MNHEY, CDR2 SMNVEV (reference sequence). V was clipped by 6 bases and J by 2 bases, with 16 bases between them. The clonotype was recovered from a male donor with ankylosing spondylitis. J is TRBJ1-1 and V is TRBV27; a possible D gene is TRBD1 (6 bases). Source material: blood, either unsorted or a sorted T cell fraction (not recorded which). CDR3 DNA: TGTGCCAGCAGCAATAGGGGGGGGGTTAACACTGAAGCTTTCTTT. This codes for CASSNRGGVNTEAFF.